The clone carrying this T cell receptor (beta chain) was detected a few times. This entry comes from a study of T cells after yellow fever vaccination. MiXCR, run by TCRdb on the 5' RACE reads, gives a single entry per CDR3 protein. The sample yields about 350,000 distinct CDR3 sequences, around 12% seen once. The trim removed 2 bases at V and 2 bases at J, leaving 12 bases unmatched. The CDR3 covers 18 residues. Germline CDR1 is SGHTA and CDR2 is FQGNSA. Sequenced here: CD4+ T cells sorted from PBMCs, sampled 15 days after the yellow fever booster vaccination. This clonotype originated in a man between 18 and 29 years old who received the YFV17D yellow fever vaccine. The chain recombines TRBV7-2 with TRBJ2-3, with 8 bases that match TRBD2. CDR3 sequence: CASSLYSPSGGYTDTQYF. In DNA, the CDR3 is TGTGCCAGCAGCTTATACTCACCAAGCGGGGGATACACAGATACGCAGTATTTT. The full variable domain, its missing parts supplied by reference TRBV7-2 and TRBJ2-3, is GAGVSQSPSNKVTEKGKDVELRCDPISGHTALYWYRQSLGQGLEFLIYFQGNSAPDKSGLPSDRFSAERTGGSVSTLTIQRTQQEDSAVYLCASSLYSPSGGYTDTQYFGPGTRLTVL.